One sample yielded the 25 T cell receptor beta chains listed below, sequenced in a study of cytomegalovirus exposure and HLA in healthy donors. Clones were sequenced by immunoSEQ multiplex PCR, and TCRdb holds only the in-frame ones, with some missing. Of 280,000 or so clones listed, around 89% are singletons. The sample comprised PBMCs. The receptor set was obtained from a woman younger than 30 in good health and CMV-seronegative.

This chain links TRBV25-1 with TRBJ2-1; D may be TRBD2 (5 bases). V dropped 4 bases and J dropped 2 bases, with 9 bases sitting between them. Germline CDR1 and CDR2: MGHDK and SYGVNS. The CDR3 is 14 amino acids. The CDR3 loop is CASSVAGPYNEQFF. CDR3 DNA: TGTGCCAGCAGTGTCGCGGGCCCCTACAATGAGCAGTTCTTC.

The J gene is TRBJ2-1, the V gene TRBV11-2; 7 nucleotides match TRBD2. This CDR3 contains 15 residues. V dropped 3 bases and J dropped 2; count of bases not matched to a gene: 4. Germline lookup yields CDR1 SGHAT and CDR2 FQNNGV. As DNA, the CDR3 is TGTGCCAGCAGCTTGTCGCGGGAGCCCTACAATGAGCAGTTCTTC. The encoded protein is CASSLSREPYNEQFF.

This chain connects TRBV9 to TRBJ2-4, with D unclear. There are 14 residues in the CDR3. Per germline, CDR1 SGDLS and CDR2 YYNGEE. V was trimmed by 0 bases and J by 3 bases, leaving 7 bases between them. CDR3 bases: TGTGCCAGCAGCGTAGTTGCGATCAAAAACATTCAGTACTTC. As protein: CASSVVAIKNIQYF.

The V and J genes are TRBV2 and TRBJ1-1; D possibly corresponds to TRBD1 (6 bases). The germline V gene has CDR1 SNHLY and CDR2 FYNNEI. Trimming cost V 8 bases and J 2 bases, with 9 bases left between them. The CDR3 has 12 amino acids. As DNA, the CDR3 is TGTGCCAGCGGGGGACAAAACACTGAAGCTTTCTTT. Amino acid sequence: CASGGQNTEAFF.

The CDR3 here is CASSAPPGQGLYGYTF. In DNA form, the CDR3 reads TGTGCCAGCAGTGCACCACCGGGACAGGGGTTATATGGCTACACCTTC. The chain recombines TRBV27 with TRBJ1-2; TRBD1 aligns across 10 bases. The V gene's germline CDR1 is MNHEY and CDR2 SMNVEV (reference sequence). The CDR3 runs 16 residues. Trimming cost V 5 bases and J 5 bases; bases outside gene matches: 11.

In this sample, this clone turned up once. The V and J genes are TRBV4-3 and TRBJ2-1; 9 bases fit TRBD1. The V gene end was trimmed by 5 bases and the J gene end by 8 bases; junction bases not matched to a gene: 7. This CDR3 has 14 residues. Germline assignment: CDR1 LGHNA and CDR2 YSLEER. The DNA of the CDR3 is TGCGCCAGCAGCACCCGACAGGGGGTCGATGAGCAGTTCTTC. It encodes CASSTRQGVDEQFF.

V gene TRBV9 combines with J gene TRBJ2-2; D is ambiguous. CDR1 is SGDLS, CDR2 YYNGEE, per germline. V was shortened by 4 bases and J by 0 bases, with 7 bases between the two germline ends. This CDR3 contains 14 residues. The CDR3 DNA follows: TGTGCCAGCAGCTTAGACACGAACACCGGGGAGCTGTTTTTT. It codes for CASSLDTNTGELFF.

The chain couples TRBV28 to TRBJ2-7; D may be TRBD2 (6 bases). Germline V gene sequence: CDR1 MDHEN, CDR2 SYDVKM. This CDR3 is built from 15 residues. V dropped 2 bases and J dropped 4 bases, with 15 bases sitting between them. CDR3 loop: CASSLIRDWPYEQYF. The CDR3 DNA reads TGTGCCAGCAGTTTAATCCGGGACTGGCCGTACGAGCAGTACTTC. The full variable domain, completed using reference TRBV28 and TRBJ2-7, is DVKVTQSSRYLVKRTGEKVFLECVQDMDHENMFWYRQDPGLGLRLIYFSYDVKMKEKGDIPEGYSVSREKKERFSLILESASTNQTSMYLCASSLIRDWPYEQYFGPGTRLTVT.

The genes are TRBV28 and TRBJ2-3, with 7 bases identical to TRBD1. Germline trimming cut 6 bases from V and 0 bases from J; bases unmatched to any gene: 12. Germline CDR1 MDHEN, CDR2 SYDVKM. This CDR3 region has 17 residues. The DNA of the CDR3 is TGTGCCAGCAGACATATAGGACAGGCAGCTAGCACAGATACGCAGTATTTT. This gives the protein CASRHIGQAASTDTQYF.

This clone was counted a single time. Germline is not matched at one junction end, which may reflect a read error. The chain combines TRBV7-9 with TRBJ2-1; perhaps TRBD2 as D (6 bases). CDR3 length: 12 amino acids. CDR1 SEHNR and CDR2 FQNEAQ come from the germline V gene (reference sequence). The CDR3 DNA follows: TGTGCCAGCAGCCCGGACTACGATGAGCAGTTCTTC. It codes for CASSPDYDEQFF.

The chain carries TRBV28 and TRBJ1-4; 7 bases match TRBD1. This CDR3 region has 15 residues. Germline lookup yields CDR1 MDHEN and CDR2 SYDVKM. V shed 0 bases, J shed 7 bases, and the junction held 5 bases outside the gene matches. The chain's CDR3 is CASSLWDRDSEKLFF. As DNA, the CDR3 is TGTGCCAGCAGTTTATGGGACCGGGACAGTGAAAAACTGTTTTTT.

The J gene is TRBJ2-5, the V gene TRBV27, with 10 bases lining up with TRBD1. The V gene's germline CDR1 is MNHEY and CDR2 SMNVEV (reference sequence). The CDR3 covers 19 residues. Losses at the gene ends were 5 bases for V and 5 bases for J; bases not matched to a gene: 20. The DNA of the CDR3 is TGTGCCAGCAGTAGGACAGGGGGTTTGGGTATCGAGTCCAGGGAGACCCAGTACTTC. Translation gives CASSRTGGLGIESRETQYF.

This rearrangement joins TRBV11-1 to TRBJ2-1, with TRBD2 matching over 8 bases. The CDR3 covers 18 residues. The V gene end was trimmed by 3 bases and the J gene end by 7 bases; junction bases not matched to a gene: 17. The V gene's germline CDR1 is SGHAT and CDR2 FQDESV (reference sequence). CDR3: CASSFTYSGGGVMNEQFF. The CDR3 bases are TGTGCCAGCAGCTTCACCTATTCCGGGGGGGGAGTGATGAATGAGCAGTTCTTC.

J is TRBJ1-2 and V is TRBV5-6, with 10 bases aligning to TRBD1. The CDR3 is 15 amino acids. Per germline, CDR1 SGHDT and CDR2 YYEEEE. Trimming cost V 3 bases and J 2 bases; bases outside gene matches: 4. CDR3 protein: CASSSTGGSNYGYTF. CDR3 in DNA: TGTGCCAGCAGCTCGACAGGGGGCTCGAACTATGGCTACACCTTC.

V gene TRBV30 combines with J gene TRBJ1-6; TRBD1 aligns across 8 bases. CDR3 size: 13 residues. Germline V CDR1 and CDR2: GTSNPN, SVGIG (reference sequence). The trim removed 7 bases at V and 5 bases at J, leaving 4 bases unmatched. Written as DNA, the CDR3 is TGTGCCTACAGGGGGGATCATAATTCACCCCTCCACTTT. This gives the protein CAYRGDHNSPLHF.

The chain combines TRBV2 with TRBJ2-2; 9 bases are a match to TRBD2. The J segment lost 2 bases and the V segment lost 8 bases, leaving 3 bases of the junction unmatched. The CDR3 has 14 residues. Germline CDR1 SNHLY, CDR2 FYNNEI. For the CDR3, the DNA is TGTGCCAGCGGGGGACTAGCAAACACCGGGGAGCTGTTTTTT. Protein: CASGGLANTGELFF.

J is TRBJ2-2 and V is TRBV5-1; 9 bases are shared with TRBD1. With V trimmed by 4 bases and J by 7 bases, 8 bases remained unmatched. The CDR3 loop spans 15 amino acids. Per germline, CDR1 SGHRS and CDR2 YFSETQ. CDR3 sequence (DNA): TGCGCCAGCAGCCACCGGGACAGGGAGGTCGGGGAGCTGTTTTTT. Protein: CASSHRDREVGELFF. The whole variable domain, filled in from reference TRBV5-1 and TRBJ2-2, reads KAGVTQTPRYLIKTRGQQVTLSCSPISGHRSVSWYQQTPGQGLQFLFEYFSETQRNKGNFPGRFSGRQFSNSRSEMNVSTLELGDSALYLCASSHRDREVGELFFGEGSRLTVL.

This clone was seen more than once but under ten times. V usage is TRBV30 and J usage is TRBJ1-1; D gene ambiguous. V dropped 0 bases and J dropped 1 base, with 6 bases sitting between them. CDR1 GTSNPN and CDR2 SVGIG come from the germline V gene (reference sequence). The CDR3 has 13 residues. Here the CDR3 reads CAWSVRGNTEAFF. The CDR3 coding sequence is TGTGCCTGGAGTGTACGGGGGAACACTGAAGCTTTCTTT. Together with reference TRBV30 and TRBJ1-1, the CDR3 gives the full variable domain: SQTIHQWPATLVQPVGSPLSLECTVEGTSNPNLYWYRQAAGRGLQLLFYSVGIGQISSEVPQNLSASRPQDRQFILSSKKLLLSDSGFYLCAWSVRGNTEAFFGQGTRLTVV.

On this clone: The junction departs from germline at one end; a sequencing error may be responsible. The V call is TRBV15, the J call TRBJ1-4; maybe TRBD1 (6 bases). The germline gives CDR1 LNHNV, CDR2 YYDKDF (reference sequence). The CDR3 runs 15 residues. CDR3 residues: CASSQGGRTNEKLFF. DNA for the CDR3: TGTGCCAGCAGCCAAGGGGGAAGGACTAATGAAAAACTGTTTTTT.

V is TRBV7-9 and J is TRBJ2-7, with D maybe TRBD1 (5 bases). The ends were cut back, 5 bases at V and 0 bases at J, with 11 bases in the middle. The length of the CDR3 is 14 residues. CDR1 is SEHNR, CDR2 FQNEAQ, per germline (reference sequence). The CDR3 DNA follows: TGTGCCAGCAGCCCCCCAGGGATCTCCTACGAGCAGTACTTC. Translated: CASSPPGISYEQYF.

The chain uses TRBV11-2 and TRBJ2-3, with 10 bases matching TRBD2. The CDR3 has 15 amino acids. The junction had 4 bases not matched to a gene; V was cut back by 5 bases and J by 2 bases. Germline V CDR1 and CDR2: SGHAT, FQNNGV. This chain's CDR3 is CASSRTSGTTDTQYF. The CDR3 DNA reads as TGTGCCAGCAGCCGGACTAGCGGAACCACAGATACGCAGTATTTT.

The CDR3 sequence: CAISTGTEAFF. The CDR3 DNA reads as TGTGCCATCAGTACCGGGACAGAAGCTTTCTTT. V is TRBV10-3 and J is TRBJ1-1, with D tentatively TRBD1 (6 bases). V lost 5 bases and J 8 bases, leaving 9 bases between the germline ends. This CDR3 spans 11 amino acids. Germline V gene data show CDR1 as ENHRY and CDR2 as SYGVKD.

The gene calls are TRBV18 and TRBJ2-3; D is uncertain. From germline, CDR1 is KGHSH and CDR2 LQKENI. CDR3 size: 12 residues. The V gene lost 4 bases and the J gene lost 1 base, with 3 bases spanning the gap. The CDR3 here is CASSQRTDTQYF. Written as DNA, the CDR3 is TGTGCCAGCTCACAGCGCACAGATACGCAGTATTTT.

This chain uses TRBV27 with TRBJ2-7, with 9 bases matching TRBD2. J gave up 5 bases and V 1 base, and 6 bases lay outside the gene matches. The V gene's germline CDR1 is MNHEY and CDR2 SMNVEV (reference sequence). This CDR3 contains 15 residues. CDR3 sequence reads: CASSLWSGRSNEQYF. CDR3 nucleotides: TGTGCCAGCAGTTTATGGAGCGGGAGGTCAAACGAGCAGTACTTC.

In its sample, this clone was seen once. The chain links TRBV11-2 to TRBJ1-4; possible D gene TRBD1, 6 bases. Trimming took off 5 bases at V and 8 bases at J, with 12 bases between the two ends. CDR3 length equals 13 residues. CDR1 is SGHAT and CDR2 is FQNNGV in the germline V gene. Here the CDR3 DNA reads TGTGCCAGCAGCCAACAGGGTTTGGAAAAACTGTTTTTT. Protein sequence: CASSQQGLEKLFF.